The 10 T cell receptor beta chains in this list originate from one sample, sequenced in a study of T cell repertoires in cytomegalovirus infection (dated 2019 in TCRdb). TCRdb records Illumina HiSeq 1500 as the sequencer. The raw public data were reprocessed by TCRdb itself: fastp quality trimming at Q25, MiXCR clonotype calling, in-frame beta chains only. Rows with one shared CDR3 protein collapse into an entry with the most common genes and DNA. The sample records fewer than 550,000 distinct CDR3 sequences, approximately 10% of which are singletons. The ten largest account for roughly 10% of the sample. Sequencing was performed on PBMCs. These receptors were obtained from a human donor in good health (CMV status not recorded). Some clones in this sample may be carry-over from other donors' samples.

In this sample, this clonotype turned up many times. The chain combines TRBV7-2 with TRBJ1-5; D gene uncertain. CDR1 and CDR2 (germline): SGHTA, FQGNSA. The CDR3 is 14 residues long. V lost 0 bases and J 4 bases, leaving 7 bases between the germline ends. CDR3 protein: CASSLARGNQPQHF. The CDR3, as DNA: TGTGCCAGCAGCTTAGCGCGGGGAAATCAGCCCCAGCATTTT.

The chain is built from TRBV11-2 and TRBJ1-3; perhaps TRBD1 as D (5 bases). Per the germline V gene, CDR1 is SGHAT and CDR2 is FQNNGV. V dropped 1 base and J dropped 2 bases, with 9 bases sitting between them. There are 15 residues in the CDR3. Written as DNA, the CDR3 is TGTGCCAGCAGCTTAGTCAGGGAGACTGGAAACACCATATATTTT. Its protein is CASSLVRETGNTIYF.

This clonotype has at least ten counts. CDR3 DNA: TGTGCCAGCAGTTCCCAAGCGGGAGACACTGAAGCTTTCTTT. This translates into CASSSQAGDTEAFF. V gene TRBV12-3 or TRBV12-4 combines with J gene TRBJ1-1; D remains unclear. The V end was cut by 4 bases, the J end by 3 bases, with 12 bases between. There are 14 residues in the CDR3.

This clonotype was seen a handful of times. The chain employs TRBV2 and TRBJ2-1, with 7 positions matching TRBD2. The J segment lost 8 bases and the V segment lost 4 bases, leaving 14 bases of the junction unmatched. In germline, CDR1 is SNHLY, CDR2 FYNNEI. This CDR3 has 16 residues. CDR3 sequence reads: CASSGRGGRAPHEQFF. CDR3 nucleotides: TGTGCCAGCAGTGGTCGCGGAGGGAGGGCTCCCCATGAGCAGTTCTTC. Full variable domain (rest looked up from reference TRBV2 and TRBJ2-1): EPEVTQTPSHQVTQMGQEVILRCVPISNHLYFYWYRQILGQKVEFLVSFYNNEISEKSEIFDDQFSVERPDGSNFTLKIRSTKLEDSAMYFCASSGRGGRAPHEQFFGPGTRLTVL.

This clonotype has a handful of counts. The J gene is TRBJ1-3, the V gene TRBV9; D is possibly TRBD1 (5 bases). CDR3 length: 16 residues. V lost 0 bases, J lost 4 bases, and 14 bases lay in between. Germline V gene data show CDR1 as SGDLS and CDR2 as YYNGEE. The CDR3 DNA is TGTGCCAGCAGCGTAGGGACACAAGACGCCGGAAACACCATATATTTT. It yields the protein CASSVGTQDAGNTIYF.

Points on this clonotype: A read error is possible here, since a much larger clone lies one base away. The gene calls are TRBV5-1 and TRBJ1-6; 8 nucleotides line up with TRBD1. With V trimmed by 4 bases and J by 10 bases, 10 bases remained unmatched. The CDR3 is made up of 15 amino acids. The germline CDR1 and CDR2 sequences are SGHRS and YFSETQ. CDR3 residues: CASSQRQGTRSPLHF. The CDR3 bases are TGCGCCAGCAGCCAACGACAGGGGACACGGTCACCCCTCCACTTT.

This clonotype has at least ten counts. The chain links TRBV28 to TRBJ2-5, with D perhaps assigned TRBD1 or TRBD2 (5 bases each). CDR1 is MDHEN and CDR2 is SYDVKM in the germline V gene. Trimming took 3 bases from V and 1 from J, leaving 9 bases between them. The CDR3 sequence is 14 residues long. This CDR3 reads CASSFPGTQETQYF. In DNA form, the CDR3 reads TGTGCCAGCAGTTTTCCAGGGACCCAAGAGACCCAGTACTTC.

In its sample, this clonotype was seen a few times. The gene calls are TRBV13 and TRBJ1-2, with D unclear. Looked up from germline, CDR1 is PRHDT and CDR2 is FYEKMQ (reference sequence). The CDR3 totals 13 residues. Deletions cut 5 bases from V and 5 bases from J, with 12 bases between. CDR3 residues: CASSQLRSYGYTF. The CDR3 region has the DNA TGTGCCAGCAGCCAGCTCAGGAGTTATGGCTACACCTTC.

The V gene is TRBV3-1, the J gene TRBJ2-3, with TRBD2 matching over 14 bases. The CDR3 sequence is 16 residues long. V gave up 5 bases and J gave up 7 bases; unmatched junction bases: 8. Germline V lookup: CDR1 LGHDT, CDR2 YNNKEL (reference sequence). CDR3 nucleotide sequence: TGTGCCAGCAGCTTCGGACTAGCGGGAGGAGCAAATACGCAGTATTTT. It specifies CASSFGLAGGANTQYF.

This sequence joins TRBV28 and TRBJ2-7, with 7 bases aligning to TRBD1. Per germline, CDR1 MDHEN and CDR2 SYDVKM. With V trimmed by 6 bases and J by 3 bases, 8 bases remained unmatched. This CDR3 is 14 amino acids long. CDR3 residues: CASRTPGQSYEQYF. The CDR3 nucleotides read TGTGCCAGCAGGACCCCGGGACAGAGCTACGAGCAGTACTTC.